A single sample gave rise to the 30 T cell receptor beta chains below, sequenced in a study of cytomegalovirus exposure and HLA in healthy donors. Here immunoSEQ multiplex PCR was the method, and the copy in TCRdb shows in-frame clones only, minus some. The sample records 100,000 to 150,000 clones, approximately 94% being singletons. Input material: PBMCs. Source of these receptors: a man between 18 and 35 years old in good health and CMV-seronegative.

This chain uses TRBV5-1 with TRBJ2-7, with D perhaps TRBD2 (6 bases). Germline V gene sequence: CDR1 SGHRS, CDR2 YFSETQ. V lost 1 base to trimming and J lost 3 bases, with 11 bases between them. This CDR3 has 14 residues. The CDR3 region has the DNA TGCGCCAGCAGCTTGCAGGAGGGATACTACGAGCAGTACTTC. Translated: CASSLQEGYYEQYF.

J is TRBJ2-7 and V is TRBV30; D perhaps matches TRBD2 (6 bases). The CDR3 is 14 amino acids. Trimming took 2 bases from V and 3 from J, leaving 14 bases between them. Looked up from germline, CDR1 is GTSNPN and CDR2 is SVGIG (reference sequence). DNA of the CDR3: TGTGCCTGGAGTTGGGGCGGGATCGACTACGAGCAGTACTTC. Protein product: CAWSWGGIDYEQYF.

The rearrangement joins TRBV6-5 to TRBJ1-1; 8 bases are shared with TRBD1. The CDR3 consists of 15 residues. With 5 bases clipped from V and 4 bases from J, the junction kept 9 bases outside the gene matches. Germline lookup yields CDR1 MNHEY and CDR2 SVGAGI. The CDR3: CASSPQGAVSTEAFF. The CDR3 nucleotides are TGTGCCAGCAGTCCCCAGGGGGCGGTTAGCACTGAAGCTTTCTTT.

J is TRBJ2-7 and V is TRBV19, with D maybe TRBD1 (6 bases). V shed 2 bases and J shed 7 bases, with 15 bases lying between them. The CDR3 length is 14 residues. The germline V gene has CDR1 LNHDA and CDR2 SQIVND (reference sequence). The DNA of the CDR3 is TGTGCCAGTAGTATATCACAGGGCCTGGGGGAGCAGTACTTC. Translating it yields CASSISQGLGEQYF.

The chain recombines TRBV19 with TRBJ2-2; 10 bases align to TRBD1. The CDR3 contains 16 residues. Germline CDR1 is LNHDA and CDR2 is SQIVND (reference sequence). V dropped 5 bases and J dropped 7; count of bases not matched to a gene: 10. CDR3 coding DNA: TGTGCCAGTAGTCCCAATCCGGGACAGGGGAGCGGGGAGCTGTTTTTT. Its translation: CASSPNPGQGSGELFF. Full variable domain (remainder filled in from reference TRBV19 and TRBJ2-2): DGGITQSPKYLFRKEGQNVTLSCEQNLNHDAMYWYRQDPGQGLRLIYYSQIVNDFQKGDIAEGYSVSREKKESFPLTVTSAQKNPTAFYLCASSPNPGQGSGELFFGEGSRLTVL.

The chain couples TRBV5-4 to TRBJ1-1; 7 nucleotides match TRBD1. V was clipped by 7 bases and J by 3 bases; unmatched bases: 6. The CDR3 is made up of 13 amino acids. Germline lookup yields CDR1 SGHNT and CDR2 YYREEE (reference sequence). CDR3 amino acids: CASSLDRDTEAFF. The DNA for the CDR3 is TGTGCCAGCTCCCTTGACAGGGACACTGAAGCTTTCTTT.

Only one count was recorded for this clone. The chain employs TRBV28 and TRBJ1-2, with D possibly TRBD1 on 6 matching bases. V shed 2 bases and J shed 7 bases, with 11 bases lying between them. CDR1 and CDR2 (germline): MDHEN, SYDVKM. The CDR3 extends over 13 amino acids. CDR3 protein: CASSLVGALGYTF. The CDR3 bases are TGTGCCAGCAGTTTAGTGGGGGCGCTTGGCTACACCTTC.

This clone was counted between two and nine times. This chain uses TRBV11-2 with TRBJ2-7; D is possibly TRBD1 (6 bases). V dropped 5 bases and J dropped 3 bases, with 17 bases sitting between them. This CDR3 is built from 15 residues. Germline CDR1 and CDR2: SGHAT and FQNNGV. CDR3 nucleotide sequence: TGTGCCAGCAGCCTAGGGTGGGGGCCGGACTACGAGCAGTACTTC. Its protein product is CASSLGWGPDYEQYF.

V and J are TRBV7-2 and TRBJ2-2; D possibly corresponds to TRBD2 (5 bases). This CDR3 comprises 16 residues. V was shortened by 1 base and J by 1 base, with 10 bases between the two germline ends. The V gene's germline CDR1 is SGHTA and CDR2 FQGNSA. In DNA form, the CDR3 reads TGTGCCAGCAGCTTAGGTCCAGCGGAGAACACCGGGGAGCTGTTTTTT. Residues: CASSLGPAENTGELFF.

The chain uses TRBV5-6 and TRBJ1-2; TRBD1 is a possible D gene (5 bases). V was cut by 3 bases and J by 10 bases, with 19 bases left in between. Germline CDR1 SGHDT, CDR2 YYEEEE. The CDR3 runs to 14 residues. This chain's CDR3 is CASSYRDTGGYYTF. The CDR3 DNA sequence: TGTGCCAGCAGCTATCGCGATACCGGGGGGTACTACACCTTC. Full variable domain (remainder filled in from reference TRBV5-6 and TRBJ1-2): DAGVTQSPTHLIKTRGQQVTLRCSPKSGHDTVSWYQQALGQGPQFIFQYYEEEERQRGNFPDRFSGHQFPNYSSELNVNALLLGDSALYLCASSYRDTGGYYTFGSGTRLTVV.

The genes are TRBV28 and TRBJ2-7; 7 positions agree with TRBD2. V lost 3 bases and J lost 0; bases outside the gene matches: 5. The CDR3 loop spans 15 amino acids. Per germline, CDR1 MDHEN and CDR2 SYDVKM. The CDR3 sequence: CASSFGGGSSYEQYF. DNA for the CDR3: TGTGCCAGCAGTTTTGGCGGGGGTAGCTCCTACGAGCAGTACTTC. Supplemented by reference TRBV28 and TRBJ2-7, the full variable domain reads DVKVTQSSRYLVKRTGEKVFLECVQDMDHENMFWYRQDPGLGLRLIYFSYDVKMKEKGDIPEGYSVSREKKERFSLILESASTNQTSMYLCASSFGGGSSYEQYFGPGTRLTVT.

The rearrangement uses TRBV7-9 and TRBJ1-5, with D perhaps TRBD1 (5 bases). The V and J ends lost 5 bases and 6 bases respectively, with 8 bases between them. CDR1 and CDR2 (germline): SEHNR, FQNEAQ (reference sequence). CDR3 length equals 12 residues. The CDR3 spells CASSPQGQPQHF. The CDR3 DNA reads as TGTGCCAGCAGCCCCCAGGGTCAGCCCCAGCATTTT.

Concerning this clone itself: This CDR3 is also generated by other DNA sequences in the sample. The chain combines TRBV28 with TRBJ2-7; 11 bases agree with TRBD2. The CDR3 length is 16 residues. CDR1 is MDHEN and CDR2 is SYDVKM in the germline V gene. Germline trimming cut 3 bases from V and 2 bases from J; bases unmatched to any gene: 6. This CDR3 is CASSFSGLAGAYEQYF. CDR3 nucleotide sequence: TGTGCCAGCAGTTTCTCCGGACTAGCGGGCGCCTACGAGCAGTACTTC.

The chain recombines TRBV28 with TRBJ2-5; TRBD2 might be the D (7 bases). Trimming took off 10 bases at V and 3 bases at J, with 15 bases between the two ends. The germline V gene encodes CDR1 MDHEN and CDR2 SYDVKM. CDR3 length: 13 residues. The CDR3 protein is CATFGGGEETQYF. The CDR3 bases are TGTGCCACCTTTGGAGGGGGGGAAGAGACCCAGTACTTC.

The chain recombines TRBV7-6 with TRBJ2-1, with 13 positions matching TRBD2. This CDR3 spans 15 amino acids. Germline-derived CDR1 and CDR2 are SGHVS and FNYEAQ. V shed 3 bases, J shed 7 bases, and the junction held 3 bases outside the gene matches. DNA for the CDR3: TGTGCCAGCAGCTTTGGACTAGCGGGAGTGAATGAGCAGTTCTTC. This codes for CASSFGLAGVNEQFF.

This chain links TRBV15 with TRBJ2-7, with 7 positions matching TRBD1. CDR3 length equals 15 residues. The trim removed 3 bases at V and 2 bases at J, leaving 7 bases unmatched. Germline lookup yields CDR1 LNHNV and CDR2 YYDKDF (reference sequence). CDR3 protein: CATSSNPGQTYEQYF. CDR3 bases: TGTGCCACCAGCAGCAATCCGGGACAGACCTACGAGCAGTACTTC.

This rearrangement joins TRBV9 to TRBJ2-1; 8 bases match TRBD2. Losses at the gene ends were 0 bases for V and 7 bases for J; bases not matched to a gene: 6. The germline V gene encodes CDR1 SGDLS and CDR2 YYNGEE. This CDR3 region has 15 residues. CDR3 DNA sequence: TGTGCCAGCAGCGTAGAGTCGGGAGGGCGTAATGAGCAGTTCTTC. Translation: CASSVESGGRNEQFF.

V usage is TRBV7-6 and J usage is TRBJ1-4; tentatively, D is TRBD1 (5 bases). The ends were cut back, 1 base at V and 8 bases at J, with 17 bases in the middle. Germline CDR1 SGHVS, CDR2 FNYEAQ. The CDR3 is made up of 16 amino acids. CDR3 DNA sequence: TGTGCCAGCAGCTTAGGAGTCGGGGGAAGTTGGGAAAAACTGTTTTTT. This codes for CASSLGVGGSWEKLFF.

This clone appeared a few times. The chain recombines TRBV9 with TRBJ2-7, with 9 positions matching TRBD1. The CDR3 runs 15 residues. Trimming removed 0 bases from V and 0 bases from J; junction bases left unmatched: 1. CDR1 and CDR2 (germline): SGDLS, YYNGEE. This chain's CDR3 is CASSVGTGASYEQYF. DNA of the CDR3: TGTGCCAGCAGCGTAGGGACAGGGGCCTCCTACGAGCAGTACTTC.

The chain is built from TRBV6-5 and TRBJ2-1; 10 bases are shared with TRBD2. The CDR3 sequence is 15 residues long. The junction had 4 bases not matched to a gene; V was cut back by 2 bases and J by 6 bases. Germline loops: CDR1 MNHEY, CDR2 SVGAGI. The CDR3 DNA reads TGTGCCAGCAGTTACCCGGCTAGCGGGAGCAATGAGCAGTTCTTC. It codes for CASSYPASGSNEQFF.

The V gene is TRBV19, the J gene TRBJ1-2; 9 bases fit TRBD1. J was trimmed by 5 bases and V by 2 bases; bases with no gene match: 12. The CDR3 loop spans 17 amino acids. CDR1 and CDR2 (germline): LNHDA, SQIVND (reference sequence). As DNA, the CDR3 is TGTGCCAGTAGTATACCGGGACAGGGCCCACCAAGGTATGGCTACACCTTC. This gives the protein CASSIPGQGPPRYGYTF.

The genes are TRBV4-3 and TRBJ2-5; maybe TRBD1 (5 bases). This CDR3 has 14 amino acids. CDR1 and CDR2 (germline): LGHNA, YSLEER. Trimming cost V 0 bases and J 6 bases, with 11 bases left between them. The CDR3 coding sequence is TGCGCCAGCAGCCAAGATTGGGGCACAAAGACCCAGTACTTC. This translates into CASSQDWGTKTQYF.

The V call is TRBV11-3, the J call TRBJ2-5; 10 bases line up with TRBD2. Germline CDR1 reads SGHNT; CDR2 reads YENEEA. The CDR3 runs 18 residues. J was trimmed by 5 bases and V by 1 base; bases with no gene match: 13. CDR3 in DNA: TGTGCCAGCAGCTTAGGTCGGAGGAGCGGGAGGGCCGAGGAGACCCAGTACTTC. As protein: CASSLGRRSGRAEETQYF.

This chain uses TRBV7-9 with TRBJ2-2, with 10 nucleotides matching TRBD2. The CDR3 has 16 residues. CDR1 and CDR2 from the germline V gene are SEHNR and FQNEAQ (reference sequence). The junction had 7 bases not matched to a gene; V was cut back by 5 bases and J by 4 bases. The CDR3, as DNA: TGTGCCAGCAGCCCCAGGTTAGCGGGAGGCACCGGGGAGCTGTTTTTT. It encodes CASSPRLAGGTGELFF.

The chain carries TRBV9 and TRBJ2-1, with 9 nucleotides matching TRBD2. Germline loops: CDR1 SGDLS, CDR2 YYNGEE. With V trimmed by 4 bases and J by 0 bases, 2 bases remained unmatched. This CDR3 is 15 amino acids long. DNA of the CDR3: TGTGCCAGCAGCCTTAGCGGGAGCTCCTACAATGAGCAGTTCTTC. This sequence encodes CASSLSGSSYNEQFF.

This chain joins TRBV7-2 and TRBJ1-2; possibly TRBD1 for D (6 bases). The CDR3 spans 14 residues. The germline V and J ends were trimmed by 7 bases and 8 bases, with 20 bases remaining between them. The germline V gene encodes CDR1 SGHTA and CDR2 FQGNSA. For the CDR3, the DNA is TGTGCCAGCACCCTAGTCAGGGGCGCTTTCGGCTACACCTTC. Its protein is CASTLVRGAFGYTF.

The V and J genes are TRBV19 and TRBJ2-7; TRBD1 matches at 7 bases. Trimming cost V 3 bases and J 5 bases; bases outside gene matches: 13. CDR1 is LNHDA, CDR2 SQIVND, per germline (reference sequence). The CDR3 is 16 residues long. CDR3 protein: CASSISTTGIPDEQYF. CDR3 in DNA: TGTGCCAGTAGTATTAGTACGACAGGGATCCCGGACGAGCAGTACTTC.

This rearrangement joins TRBV5-6 to TRBJ1-2; 7 bases line up with TRBD1. Looked up from germline, CDR1 is SGHDT and CDR2 is YYEEEE. There are 16 residues in the CDR3. The trim removed 0 bases at V and 3 bases at J, leaving 8 bases unmatched. CDR3 region: CASSLEGARADYGYTF. DNA for the CDR3: TGTGCCAGCAGCTTGGAGGGGGCCAGGGCGGACTATGGCTACACCTTC.

This clone was counted once. The CDR3 region is CASRVTGGFEQYF. The CDR3 nucleotides are TGTGCCAGCAGGGTGACAGGGGGGTTCGAGCAGTACTTC. The gene calls are TRBV27 and TRBJ2-7; 9 bases match TRBD1. The junction had 6 bases not matched to a gene; V was cut back by 6 bases and J by 6 bases. Germline lookup yields CDR1 MNHEY and CDR2 SMNVEV (reference sequence). This CDR3 has 13 amino acids.

The genes are TRBV13 and TRBJ2-3; TRBD2 is a possible D gene (5 bases). V shed 3 bases and J shed 0 bases, with 19 bases lying between them. CDR1 and CDR2 (germline): PRHDT, FYEKMQ (reference sequence). The CDR3 covers 18 residues. The CDR3 is CASSLWWRPNSSTDTQYF. CDR3 DNA sequence: TGTGCCAGCAGCTTGTGGTGGAGGCCGAACTCTAGCACAGATACGCAGTATTTT.